The source of this T cell receptor (beta chain) is a study of beta chain features in type 1 diabetes. This clone was seen only once. Expressed TCRB transcripts were sequenced after all isolated RNA was converted to cDNA. TCRdb's copy holds only in-frame clones and misses some; the assay was immunoSEQ multiplex PCR. The top ten hold approximately 0.043% of the sample, which has around 340,000 clones, less than 20% seen once. The TCR was taken from a woman under 30 in good health. Sequencing was done on a sample of naive CD4+ T cells from blood.

The CDR3 bases are TGTGCCAGCAGCTTGGCCACCGGGGGTGGGAGGGCCCAGTACTTC. Protein product: CASSLATGGGRAQYF. This chain joins TRBV5-6 and TRBJ2-5; TRBD2 matches at 7 bases. The V and J ends lost 0 bases and 9 bases, in that order; junction bases with no gene match: 11. The CDR3 loop spans 15 amino acids. Germline CDR1 SGHDT, CDR2 YYEEEE.